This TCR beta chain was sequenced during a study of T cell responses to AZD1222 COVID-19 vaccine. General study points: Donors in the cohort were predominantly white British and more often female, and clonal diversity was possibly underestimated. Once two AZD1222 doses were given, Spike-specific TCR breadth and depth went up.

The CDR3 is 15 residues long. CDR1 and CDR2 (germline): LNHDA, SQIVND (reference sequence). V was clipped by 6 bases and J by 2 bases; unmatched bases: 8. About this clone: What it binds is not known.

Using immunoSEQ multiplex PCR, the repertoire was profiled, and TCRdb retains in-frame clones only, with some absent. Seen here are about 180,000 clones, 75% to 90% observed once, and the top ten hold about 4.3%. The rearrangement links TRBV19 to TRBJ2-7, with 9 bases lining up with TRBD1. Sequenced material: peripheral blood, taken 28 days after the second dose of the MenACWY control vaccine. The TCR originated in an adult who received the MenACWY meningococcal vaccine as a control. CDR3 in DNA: TGTGCCAGTAGCCTGGGGACAGGGACCCCCTACGAGCAGTACTTC. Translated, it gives CASSLGTGTPYEQYF.